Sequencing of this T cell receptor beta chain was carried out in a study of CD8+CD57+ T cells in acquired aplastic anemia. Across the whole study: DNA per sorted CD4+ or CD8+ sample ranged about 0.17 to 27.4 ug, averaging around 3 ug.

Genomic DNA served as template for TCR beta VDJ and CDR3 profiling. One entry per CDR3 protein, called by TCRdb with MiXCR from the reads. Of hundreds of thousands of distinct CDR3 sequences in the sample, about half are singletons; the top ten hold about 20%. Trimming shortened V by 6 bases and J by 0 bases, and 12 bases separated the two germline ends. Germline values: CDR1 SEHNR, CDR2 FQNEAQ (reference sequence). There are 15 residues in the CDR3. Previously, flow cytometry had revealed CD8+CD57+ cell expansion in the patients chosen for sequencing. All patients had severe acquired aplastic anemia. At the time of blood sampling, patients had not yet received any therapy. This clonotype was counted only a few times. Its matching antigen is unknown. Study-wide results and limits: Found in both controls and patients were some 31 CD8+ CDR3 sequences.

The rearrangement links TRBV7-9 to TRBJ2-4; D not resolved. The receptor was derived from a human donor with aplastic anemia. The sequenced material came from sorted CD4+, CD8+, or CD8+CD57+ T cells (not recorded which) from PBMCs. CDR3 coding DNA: TGTGCCAGCAGAGATTCACGCTTAGCCAAAAACATTCAGTACTTC. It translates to CASRDSRLAKNIQYF.